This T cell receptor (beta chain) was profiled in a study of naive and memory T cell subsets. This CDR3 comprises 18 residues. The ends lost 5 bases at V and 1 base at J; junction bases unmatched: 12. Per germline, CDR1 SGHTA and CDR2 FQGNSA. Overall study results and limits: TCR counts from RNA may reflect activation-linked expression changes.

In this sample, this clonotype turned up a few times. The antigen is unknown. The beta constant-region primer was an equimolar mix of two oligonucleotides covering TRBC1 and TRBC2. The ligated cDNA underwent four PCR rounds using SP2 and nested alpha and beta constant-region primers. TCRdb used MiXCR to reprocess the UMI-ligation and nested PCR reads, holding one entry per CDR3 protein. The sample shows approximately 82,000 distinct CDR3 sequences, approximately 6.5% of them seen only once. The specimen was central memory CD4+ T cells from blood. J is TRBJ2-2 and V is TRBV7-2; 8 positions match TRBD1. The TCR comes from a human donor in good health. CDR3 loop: CASSDDRGPKLNTGELFF. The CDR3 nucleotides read TGTGCCAGCAGCGACGACAGGGGTCCTAAGTTGAACACCGGGGAGCTGTTTTTT.